This T cell receptor beta chain was captured in a study of T cell responses to AZD1222 COVID-19 vaccine. Overall study results and limits: An increase in Spike-specific TCR breadth and depth was observed after two AZD1222 doses. Baseline antibody screening turned up just six seropositive AZD1222 recipients. There were mostly white British donors and more females than males, and clonal diversity was possibly underestimated.

Germline CDR1 reads SGDLS; CDR2 reads YYNGEE. V lost 0 bases to trimming and J lost 0 bases, with 10 bases between them. There are 15 residues in the CDR3. For this clone: Its antigen is unidentified.

Pooled together were second doses at about 4 or about 12 weeks. The method was immunoSEQ multiplex PCR; TCRdb's version includes in-frame clones alone and lacks a portion of them. The data hold more than 80,000 clones, with 91% observed a single time. The specimen was peripheral blood, collected 28 days after the second AZD1222 dose. The TCR comes from an adult who received the AZD1222 COVID-19 vaccine. The chain uses TRBV9 and TRBJ2-7, with D unresolved. CDR3 sequence reads: CASSVGATSSYEQYF. CDR3 in DNA: TGTGCCAGCAGCGTAGGGGCTACCAGCTCCTACGAGCAGTACTTC. Together with reference TRBV9 and TRBJ2-7, the CDR3 gives the full variable domain: DSGVTQTPKHLITATGQRVTLRCSPRSGDLSVYWYQQSLDQGLQFLIQYYNGEERAKGNILERFSAQQFPDLHSELNLSSLELGDSALYFCASSVGATSSYEQYFGPGTRLTVT.